One sample yielded the 24 T cell receptor beta chains listed below, sequenced in a study of T cells in Graves' hyperthyroidism and ophthalmopathy (dated by TCRdb to the late 2010s). The library relied on multiplex PCR. Sequencer: Illumina HiSeq 2000. The TCR beta CDR3 regions were amplified from the RNA transcripts. For the first round of RT-PCR on the TCR CDR3, the HTBI primer set was used together with the Qiagen OneStep RT-PCR kit. In TCRdb, the public reads were trimmed at Q25 with fastp and aligned with MiXCR, with productive beta chains retained. Rows merge per CDR3 protein into single entries with the most common DNA and genes. The sample table holds 300,000 to 400,000 distinct CDR3 sequences, of which approximately 15% were seen once. Of the sample, 11% is held by the ten largest clones. The sequencing sample was made of blood. Receptor source: a woman aged 55-70 years with Graves' hyperthyroidism.

This clonotype has at least ten counts. The V gene is TRBV2, the J gene TRBJ1-5; 8 positions match TRBD1. Germline V lookup: CDR1 SNHLY, CDR2 FYNNEI. With 6 bases clipped from V and 3 bases from J, the junction kept 4 bases outside the gene matches. The CDR3 extends over 14 amino acids. The CDR3 sequence: CASRDRAINQPQHF. DNA for the CDR3: TGTGCCAGCAGGGACAGGGCGATCAATCAGCCCCAGCATTTT.

This clonotype appeared many times. This chain connects TRBV5-6 to TRBJ2-2; tentatively, D is TRBD2 (6 bases). The CDR3 spans 16 residues. Looked up from germline, CDR1 is SGHDT and CDR2 is YYEEEE. Trimming cost V 0 bases and J 5 bases, with 14 bases left between them. The CDR3 DNA is TGTGCCAGCAGCTTGGGATCTTACGGAGGGACCGGGGAGCTGTTTTTT. The encoded protein is CASSLGSYGGTGELFF.

This clonotype has a count of ten or more. The gene calls are TRBV6-2 or TRBV6-3 and TRBJ2-1; 10 nucleotides match TRBD2. The germline V gene has CDR1 MNHEY and CDR2 SVGEGT. CDR3 size: 16 residues. V trimming: 6 bases; J trimming: 4 bases; junction bases outside the gene matches: 9. CDR3 amino acids: CASRPSGRASYNEQFF. CDR3 coding DNA: TGTGCCAGCAGACCAAGCGGGAGGGCCTCTTACAATGAGCAGTTCTTC.

The chain uses TRBV7-9 and TRBJ2-3, with 7 bases that match TRBD2. Germline values: CDR1 SEHNR, CDR2 FQNEAQ (reference sequence). There are 13 residues in the CDR3. The V gene end was trimmed by 10 bases and the J gene end by 4 bases; junction bases not matched to a gene: 8. The CDR3 loop is CAIPPRESDTQYF. As DNA, the CDR3 is TGTGCCATTCCGCCGCGGGAGTCAGATACGCAGTATTTT.

This clonotype came up a few times. The germline gene is not matched at one end of the junction; a read error may be the cause. The chain joins TRBV10-2 to TRBJ1-2; D may be TRBD1 (5 bases). CDR1 is WSHSY and CDR2 is SAAADI in the germline V gene. The CDR3 loop spans 15 amino acids. CDR3 DNA: TGCGCCAGCAGTGAGTCAACAGGCCTAATGGCTGGCTACGCCTTC. Its protein product is CASSESTGLMAGYAF.

The chain uses TRBV7-8 and TRBJ1-4, with a tentative D call TRBD1 (6 bases). There are 16 residues in the CDR3. From germline, CDR1 is SGHVS and CDR2 FQNEAQ. V lost 4 bases and J lost 8, with 20 bases in between. The CDR3 sequence: CASSSLGGGYGEKLFF. Written as DNA, the CDR3 is TGTGCCAGCAGCTCGCTAGGGGGAGGGTACGGGGAAAAACTGTTTTTT.

As regards this clonotype: One base away lies a much larger clone, so this may be a sequencing read error. The chain carries TRBV6-2 or TRBV6-3 and TRBJ2-7; D might be TRBD1 (6 bases). Per germline, CDR1 MNHEY and CDR2 SVGEGT. This CDR3 comprises 14 residues. Trimming took off 8 bases at V and 7 bases at J, with 21 bases between the two ends. The CDR3: CASWGLAAGNEQYF. CDR3 coding DNA: TGTGCCAGCTGGGGGCTAGCCGCTGGGAATGAGCAGTACTTC.

This clonotype appeared a few times. The genes are TRBV7-6 and TRBJ2-5; TRBD1 might be the D (6 bases). Trimming cost V 5 bases and J 3 bases, with 10 bases left between them. The CDR3 length is 13 residues. Germline V CDR1 and CDR2: SGHVS, FNYEAQ. The CDR3 loop is CASSVRDKETQYF. For the CDR3, the DNA is TGTGCCAGCAGCGTCCGGGACAAAGAGACCCAGTACTTC.

The table lists this clonotype with many counts. The chain recombines TRBV30 with TRBJ1-4; D is unresolved. V lost 0 bases, J lost 0 bases, and 8 bases lay in between. Germline assignment: CDR1 GTSNPN and CDR2 SVGIG (reference sequence). The CDR3 runs 15 residues. CDR3 sequence reads: CAWSVLGATNEKLFF. CDR3 DNA: TGTGCCTGGAGTGTACTGGGCGCAACTAATGAAAAACTGTTTTTT.

This clonotype turned up a few times. The V call is TRBV7-9, the J call TRBJ2-7, with a weak D call TRBD1 (5 bases). V was pared by 0 bases and J by 3 bases, with 9 bases between. Germline lookup yields CDR1 SEHNR and CDR2 FQNEAQ (reference sequence). The CDR3 consists of 14 residues. The DNA for the CDR3 is TGTGCCAGCAGCTTAGCGGGGCCGGTCTACGAGCAGTACTTC. Translation gives CASSLAGPVYEQYF.

This clonotype was found many times. The chain uses TRBV6-1 and TRBJ2-3; TRBD1 agrees at 7 bases. V lost 7 bases, J lost 1 base, and 5 bases stayed unmatched. The CDR3 loop spans 14 amino acids. Germline CDR1 and CDR2: MNHNS and SASEGT. The CDR3 sequence: CASIPGTGTDTQYF. The CDR3 DNA follows: TGTGCCAGCATCCCCGGGACAGGCACAGATACGCAGTATTTT.

This clonotype was observed many times. The chain combines TRBV5-1 with TRBJ2-5; D may be TRBD1 (5 bases). The germline V gene encodes CDR1 SGHRS and CDR2 YFSETQ. The CDR3 covers 14 residues. The V gene lost 3 bases and the J gene lost 5 bases, with 14 bases spanning the gap. The chain's CDR3 is CASSSGHLGETQYF. Written as DNA, the CDR3 is TGCGCCAGCAGCTCCGGACACCTTGGGGAGACCCAGTACTTC. The variable domain in full, with the rest retrieved from reference TRBV5-1 and TRBJ2-5, is KAGVTQTPRYLIKTRGQQVTLSCSPISGHRSVSWYQQTPGQGLQFLFEYFSETQRNKGNFPGRFSGRQFSNSRSEMNVSTLELGDSALYLCASSSGHLGETQYFGPGTRLLVL.

The J gene is TRBJ2-2, the V gene TRBV6-1; 8 nucleotides align to TRBD1. The CDR3 is 16 amino acids. The V gene end was trimmed by 0 bases and the J gene end by 11 bases; junction bases not matched to a gene: 11. Looked up from germline, CDR1 is MNHNS and CDR2 is SASEGT. DNA of the CDR3: TGTGCCAGCAGTGAAGCTGGGACAGGCGGCACCGCAGAGCTGTTTTTT. It yields the protein CASSEAGTGGTAELFF.

In its sample, this clonotype was seen many times. The V call is TRBV20-1, the J call TRBJ2-7; 9 bases are shared with TRBD2. CDR1 and CDR2 (germline): DFQATT, SNEGSKA (reference sequence). This CDR3 contains 14 residues. With 6 bases clipped from V and 2 bases from J, the junction kept 8 bases outside the gene matches. CDR3 region: CSAAPSGAPYEQYF. CDR3 in DNA: TGCAGTGCCGCCCCTAGCGGGGCCCCCTACGAGCAGTACTTC.

This clonotype was picked up one time. The gene calls are TRBV28 and TRBJ2-7; 15 positions match TRBD2. The ends lost 6 bases at V and 2 bases at J; junction bases unmatched: 2. CDR3 length: 15 residues. Germline CDR1 reads MDHEN; CDR2 reads SYDVKM. DNA for the CDR3: TGTGCCAGCAGAGGACTAGCGGGAGGGGCCTACGAGCAGTACTTC. It codes for CASRGLAGGAYEQYF.

This clonotype has ten or more counts. The chain recombines TRBV18 with TRBJ1-2; 9 nucleotides agree with TRBD1. Trimming removed 1 base from V and 8 bases from J; junction bases left unmatched: 11. This CDR3 spans 16 amino acids. Germline V lookup: CDR1 KGHSH, CDR2 LQKENI. CDR3: CASSPLGTDRGSGYTF. For the CDR3, the DNA is TGTGCCAGCTCACCACTAGGGACGGACAGGGGAAGCGGCTACACCTTC.

In its sample, this clonotype was seen many times. The chain carries TRBV11-2 and TRBJ1-1; D possibly corresponds to TRBD1 (5 bases). V was shortened by 5 bases and J by 3 bases, with 19 bases between the two germline ends. The CDR3 has 16 residues. Looked up from germline, CDR1 is SGHAT and CDR2 is FQNNGV. CDR3 amino acids: CASSQSATRDHTEAFF. The CDR3 region has the DNA TGTGCCAGCAGCCAATCGGCCACCCGGGACCACACTGAAGCTTTCTTT. Full variable domain (remainder filled in from reference TRBV11-2 and TRBJ1-1): EAGVAQSPRYKIIEKRQSVAFWCNPISGHATLYWYQQILGQGPKLLIQFQNNGVVDDSQLPKDRFSAERLKGVDSTLKIQPAKLEDSAVYLCASSQSATRDHTEAFFGQGTRLTVV.

About this clonotype: Lacking the conserved final phenylalanine or tryptophan, this CDR3 likely reflects a read error. The V call is TRBV7-9, the J call TRBJ1-1; 8 bases fit TRBD1. The CDR3 is made up of 13 amino acids. Germline CDR1 and CDR2: SEHNR and FQNEAQ (reference sequence). With 4 bases clipped from V and 3 bases from J, the junction kept 1 base outside the gene matches. CDR3 nucleotides: TGTGCCAGCAGCTGGGACAGGTACACTGAAGCTTTCCTT. It translates to CASSWDRYTEAFL.

This clonotype was counted at least ten times. This chain connects TRBV28 to TRBJ2-5, with 14 bases identical to TRBD2. The germline CDR1 and CDR2 sequences are MDHEN and SYDVKM. V was clipped by 5 bases and J by 4 bases; unmatched bases: 15. The length of the CDR3 is 19 residues. CDR3 nucleotides: TGTGCCAGCAGTCCACGACCGACTAGCGGGAGGGCCTTACGAGAGACCCAGTACTTC. The encoded protein is CASSPRPTSGRALRETQYF.

In its sample, this clonotype was seen many times. The chain is built from TRBV27 and TRBJ2-7, with a tentative D call TRBD2 (5 bases). V gave up 5 bases and J gave up 3 bases, with 20 bases separating them. CDR3 length equals 16 residues. Per germline, CDR1 MNHEY and CDR2 SMNVEV (reference sequence). CDR3 residues: CASSTAARGGFYEQYF. CDR3 sequence (DNA): TGTGCCAGCAGTACGGCCGCTAGAGGCGGGTTCTACGAGCAGTACTTC.

This clonotype was counted at least ten times. The chain joins TRBV6-1 to TRBJ2-1; 9 positions agree with TRBD1. Germline lookup yields CDR1 MNHNS and CDR2 SASEGT. The CDR3 has 15 amino acids. With 5 bases clipped from V and 6 bases from J, the junction kept 8 bases outside the gene matches. CDR3 coding DNA: TGTGCCAGCAGTTTCGACAGGGGGGACGGCAATGAGCAGTTCTTC. Translation: CASSFDRGDGNEQFF.

This clonotype was recorded at least ten times. The genes are TRBV2 and TRBJ1-2; 8 nucleotides align to TRBD1. The CDR3 is made up of 15 amino acids. Germline CDR1 reads SNHLY; CDR2 reads FYNNEI. The trim removed 3 bases at V and 6 bases at J, leaving 9 bases unmatched. The CDR3 DNA is TGTGCCAGCAGTGACCTAACAGGGACAGGAGATGGCTACACCTTC. Translation gives CASSDLTGTGDGYTF.

This chain links TRBV6-6 with TRBJ1-1; TRBD1 aligns across 8 bases. V dropped 0 bases and J dropped 5; count of bases not matched to a gene: 11. CDR1 MNHNY and CDR2 SVGAGI come from the germline V gene (reference sequence). This CDR3 comprises 17 residues. CDR3 amino acids: CASSYSLGQGARTEAFF. The DNA for the CDR3 is TGTGCCAGCAGTTACTCTTTAGGCCAGGGGGCAAGGACTGAAGCTTTCTTT.

This clonotype occurred many times. V is TRBV29-1 and J is TRBJ1-2; D remains unclear. The V gene lost 5 bases and the J gene lost 1 base, with 14 bases spanning the gap. This CDR3 has 14 residues. Germline CDR1 and CDR2: SQVTM and ANQGSEA. The CDR3 protein is CSVQQWEHNYGYTF. CDR3 sequence (DNA): TGCAGCGTTCAACAGTGGGAGCATAACTATGGCTACACCTTC.